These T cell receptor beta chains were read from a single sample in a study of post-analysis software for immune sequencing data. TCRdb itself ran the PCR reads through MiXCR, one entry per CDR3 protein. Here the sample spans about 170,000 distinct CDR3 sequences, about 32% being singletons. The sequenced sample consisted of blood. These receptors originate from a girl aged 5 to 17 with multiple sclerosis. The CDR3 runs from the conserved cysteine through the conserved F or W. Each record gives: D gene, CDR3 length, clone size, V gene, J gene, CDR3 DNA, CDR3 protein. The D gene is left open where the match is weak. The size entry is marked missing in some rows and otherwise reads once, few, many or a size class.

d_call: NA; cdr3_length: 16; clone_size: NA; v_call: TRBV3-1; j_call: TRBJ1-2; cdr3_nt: TGTGTCAGCAGCCCCCGGAGAGGTTCTCCTAACTATGGCTACACCTTC; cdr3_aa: CVSSPRRGSPNYGYTF
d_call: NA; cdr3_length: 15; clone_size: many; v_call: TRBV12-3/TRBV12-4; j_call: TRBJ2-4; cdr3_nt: TGTGCCAGCAGCTGGGGGAGGACAGATAAAAACATTCAGTACTTC; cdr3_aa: CASSWGRTDKNIQYF
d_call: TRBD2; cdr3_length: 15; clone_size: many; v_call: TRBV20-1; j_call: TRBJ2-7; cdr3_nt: TGCAGTGCCTCCGGGACTAGCGGGAGGACCGACGAGCAGTACTTC; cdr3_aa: CSASGTSGRTDEQYF
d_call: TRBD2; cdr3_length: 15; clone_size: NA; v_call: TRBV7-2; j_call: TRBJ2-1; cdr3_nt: TGTGCCAGCAGCGTAGGACTAGCGAAAAACAATGAGCAGTTCTTC; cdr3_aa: CASSVGLAKNNEQFF
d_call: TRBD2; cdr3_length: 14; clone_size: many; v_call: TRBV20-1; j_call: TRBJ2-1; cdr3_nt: TGCAGTGCTAGAGACACTAGCGGGTTGGATGAGCAGTTCTTC; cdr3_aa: CSARDTSGLDEQFF
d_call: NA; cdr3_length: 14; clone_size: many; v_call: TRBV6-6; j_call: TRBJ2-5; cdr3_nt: TGTGCCAGCAGTCCTGTGACAGTCCAAGAGACCCAGTACTTC; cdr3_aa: CASSPVTVQETQYF
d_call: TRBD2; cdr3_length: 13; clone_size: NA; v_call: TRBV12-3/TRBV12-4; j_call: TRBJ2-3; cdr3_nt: TGTGCCAGCAGTTTTCTAGCGGGAGATGCGGAGTATTTT; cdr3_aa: CASSFLAGDAEYF
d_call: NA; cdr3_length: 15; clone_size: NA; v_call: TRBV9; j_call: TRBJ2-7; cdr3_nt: TGTGCCAGCAGCGCAGGGAGCCGACTAGACGGCGAGCAGTACTTC; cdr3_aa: CASSAGSRLDGEQYF
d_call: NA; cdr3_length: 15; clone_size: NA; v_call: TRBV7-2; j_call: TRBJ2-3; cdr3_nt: TGTGCCAGCAGCTTACAGGGGAACCTCGGGGATACGCAGTATTTT; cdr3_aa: CASSLQGNLGDTQYF
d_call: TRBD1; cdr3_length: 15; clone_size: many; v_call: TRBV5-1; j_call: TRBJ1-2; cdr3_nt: TGCGCCAGCAGCTGGGGACAGGGAGAAGGGTCTGGCTACACCTTC; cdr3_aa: CASSWGQGEGSGYTF
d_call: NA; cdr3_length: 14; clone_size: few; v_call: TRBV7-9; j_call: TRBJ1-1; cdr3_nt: TGTGCCAGCAGCCCCAACATGGGGGCCCCTGAAGCTTTCTTT; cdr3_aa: CASSPNMGAPEAFF
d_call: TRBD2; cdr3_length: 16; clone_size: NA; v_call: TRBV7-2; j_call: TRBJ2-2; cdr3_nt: TGTGCCTGCAGCCTCGTCGGCGGGAGTGTCACCGGGGAGCTGTTTTTT; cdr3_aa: CACSLVGGSVTGELFF
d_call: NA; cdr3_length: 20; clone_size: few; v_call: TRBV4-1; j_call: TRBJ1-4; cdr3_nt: TGCGCCAGCAGCCGGGGATTCAATCCGGGACGTAGTGCAACTAATGAAAAACTGTTTTTT; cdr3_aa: CASSRGFNPGRSATNEKLFF
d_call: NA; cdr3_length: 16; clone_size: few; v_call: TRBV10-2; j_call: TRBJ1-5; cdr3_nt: TGCGCCAGCAGTGGGGGGCCCCGGCCCGTGGGTCAGCCCCAGCATTTT; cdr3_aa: CASSGGPRPVGQPQHF
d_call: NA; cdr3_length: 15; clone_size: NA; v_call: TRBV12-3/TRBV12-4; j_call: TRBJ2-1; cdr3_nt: TGTGCCAGCACCCTAGGGGGAGGAGCCTACAATGAGCAGTTCTTC; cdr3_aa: CASTLGGGAYNEQFF
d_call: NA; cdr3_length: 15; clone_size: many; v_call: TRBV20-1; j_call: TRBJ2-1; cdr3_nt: TGCAGTGCTAGAGATCCCATAGGCTCCTACAATGAGCAGTTCTTC; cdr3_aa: CSARDPIGSYNEQFF
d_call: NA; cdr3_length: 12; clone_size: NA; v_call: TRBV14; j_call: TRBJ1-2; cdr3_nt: TGTGCCAGCAGCATAAATAACTATGGCTACACCTTC; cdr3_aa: CASSINNYGYTF
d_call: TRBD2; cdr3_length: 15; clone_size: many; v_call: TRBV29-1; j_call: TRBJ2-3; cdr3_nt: TGCAGCGTTTCGACTAGCGGTAGTGGGGGAGATACGCAGTATTTT; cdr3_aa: CSVSTSGSGGDTQYF
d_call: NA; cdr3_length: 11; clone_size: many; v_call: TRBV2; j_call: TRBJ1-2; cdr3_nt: TGTGCCAGCAATCAGGCTATTGGCTACACCTTC; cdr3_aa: CASNQAIGYTF
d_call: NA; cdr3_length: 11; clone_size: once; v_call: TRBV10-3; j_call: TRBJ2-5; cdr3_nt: TGTGCCATCAAAAGAGAAGAGACCCAGTACTTC; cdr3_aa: CAIKREETQYF
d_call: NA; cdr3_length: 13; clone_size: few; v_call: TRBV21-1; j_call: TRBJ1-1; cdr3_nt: TGTGCCCGCCGGGACAGGGTGCCCACTGAAGCTTTCTTT; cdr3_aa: CARRDRVPTEAFF